This entry concerns a single T cell receptor beta chain. The entry originates in a study of blood T cell repertoires in COVID-19. Germline V gene data show CDR1 as MNHNS and CDR2 as SASEGT. This CDR3 region has 15 residues. V lost 0 bases, J lost 1 base, and 9 bases lay in between. Profiled with immunoSEQ multiplex PCR; TCRdb holds only in-frame clones, not every one. The data contain 40,000 to 50,000 clones, about nine tenths of them singletons. This receptor was obtained from a human donor in a cohort sampled during active COVID-19. What was sequenced was peripheral blood. The chain joins TRBV6-1 to TRBJ1-1; D not certain. The CDR3 loop is CASSEAPGANTEAFF. For the CDR3, the DNA is TGTGCCAGCAGTGAAGCACCGGGAGCGAACACTGAAGCTTTCTTT.